This T cell receptor beta chain stems from a study of vaccination and CD4 T cells after COVID-19. General study points: Median counts of SARS-CoV-2-reactive clonotypes increased from approximately 21 to 40; this difference was not significant.

This clonotype is labeled as medium-sized. Its antigen is currently unknown. Trimming cost V 6 bases and J 0 bases, with 9 bases left between them. CDR3 length: 14 amino acids. Germline assignment: CDR1 DFQATT and CDR2 SNEGSKA (reference sequence). Cultured CD4+ T-cell DNA underwent Oncomine TCR Beta short-read sequencing. One entry per CDR3 protein results from TCRdb running MiXCR on the PCR reads. The sample holds some 3,900 distinct CDR3 sequences; 11% to 15% are singletons and the top ten take roughly 16%. As for treatment: approximately 10-day PBMC culture with coronavirus spike peptide pools or control peptides (ViraFEST assay). IL-2 at roughly 9.2 IU/ml and peptide pools at approximately 10 ug/ml were added to PBMCs cultured at roughly 2 million per well.

The receptor's source is a human donor who had recovered from COVID-19. Specimen: CD4+ T cells from blood, cultured in vitro. The chain is built from TRBV20-1 and TRBJ2-6; D unclear. CDR3: CSATPTSGANVLTF. The CDR3 coding sequence is TGCAGTGCAACCCCCACCTCTGGGGCCAACGTCCTGACTTTC.